This is a list of T cell receptor beta chains from one sample in a study of T cells expressing NK-cell markers. TCRdb re-called the 5' RACE reads and catalogs CDR3 proteins one per entry, DNA excluded. Across hundreds of thousands of distinct CDR3 sequences, the top ten clones capture approximately 3.5% of the sample. The specimen was blood T cells: a sorted CD56 or NKG2C T cell subset, CD4+ or CD8+ T cells, or bulk PBMC T cells (not recorded which). These receptors originate from a man aged 18 to 29 in good health. The CDR3 runs from the conserved cysteine through the conserved F or W. Fields, in order: V gene, J gene, CDR3 protein.

>TRBV5-1|TRBJ2-5
CASSLLAEPQETQYF
>TRBV12-3/TRBV12-4|TRBJ2-7
CASSTGPVDEQYF
>TRBV11-2|TRBJ1-1
CASRPSGGVPPEAFF
>TRBV3-1|TRBJ2-3
CASSLTRGGGTDTQYF
>TRBV27|TRBJ2-7
CASSFLGNSYEQYF
>TRBV24-1|TRBJ2-1
CATSDFGLALGEQFF
>TRBV7-9|TRBJ2-2
CASSLVQANTGELFF
>TRBV14|TRBJ2-1
CASSPTGLDSYNEQFF
>TRBV3-1|TRBJ2-7
CASSRETGEQYF
>TRBV5-1|TRBJ2-7
CASTLVGSYEQYF
>TRBV6-2/TRBV6-3|TRBJ1-1
CASSYPTDPLSQFTTEAFF
>TRBV20-1|TRBJ2-1
CSATLTSGMYNEQFF
>TRBV6-4|TRBJ2-1
CASSRLAGAPPGVNEQFF
>TRBV11-2|TRBJ2-1
CASSSLAGGLGRYNEQFF